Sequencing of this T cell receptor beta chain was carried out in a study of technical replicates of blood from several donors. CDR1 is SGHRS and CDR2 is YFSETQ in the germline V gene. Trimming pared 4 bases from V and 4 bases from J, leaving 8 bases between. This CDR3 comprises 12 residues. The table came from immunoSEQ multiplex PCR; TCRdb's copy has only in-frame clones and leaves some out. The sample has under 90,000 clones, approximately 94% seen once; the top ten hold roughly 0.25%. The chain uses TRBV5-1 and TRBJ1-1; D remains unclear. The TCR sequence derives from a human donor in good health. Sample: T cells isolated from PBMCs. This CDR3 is CASSDRVTEAFF. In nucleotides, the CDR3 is TGCGCCAGCAGCGACCGGGTCACTGAAGCTTTCTTT.